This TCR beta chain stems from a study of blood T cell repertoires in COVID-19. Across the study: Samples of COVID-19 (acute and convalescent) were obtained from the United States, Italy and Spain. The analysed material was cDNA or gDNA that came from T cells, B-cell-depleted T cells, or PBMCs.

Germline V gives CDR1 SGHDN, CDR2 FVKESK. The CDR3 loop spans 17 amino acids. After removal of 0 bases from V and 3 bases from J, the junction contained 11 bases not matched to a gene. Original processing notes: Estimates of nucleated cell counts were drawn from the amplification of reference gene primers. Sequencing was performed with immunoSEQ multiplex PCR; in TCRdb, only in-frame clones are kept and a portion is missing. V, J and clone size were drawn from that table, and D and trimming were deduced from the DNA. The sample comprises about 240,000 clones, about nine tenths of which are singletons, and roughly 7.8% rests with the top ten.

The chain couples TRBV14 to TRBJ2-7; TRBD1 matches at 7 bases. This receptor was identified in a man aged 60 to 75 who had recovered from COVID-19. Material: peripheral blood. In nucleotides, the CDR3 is TGTGCCAGCAGCCAAGATTGGTACCGAGACAGGGTCTACGAGCAGTACTTC. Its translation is CASSQDWYRDRVYEQYF. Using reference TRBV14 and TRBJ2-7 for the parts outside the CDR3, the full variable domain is EAGVTQFPSHSVIEKGQTVTLRCDPISGHDNLYWYRRVMGKEIKFLLHFVKESKQDESGMPNNRFLAERTGGTYSTLKVQPAELEDSGVYFCASSQDWYRDRVYEQYFGPGTRLTVT.